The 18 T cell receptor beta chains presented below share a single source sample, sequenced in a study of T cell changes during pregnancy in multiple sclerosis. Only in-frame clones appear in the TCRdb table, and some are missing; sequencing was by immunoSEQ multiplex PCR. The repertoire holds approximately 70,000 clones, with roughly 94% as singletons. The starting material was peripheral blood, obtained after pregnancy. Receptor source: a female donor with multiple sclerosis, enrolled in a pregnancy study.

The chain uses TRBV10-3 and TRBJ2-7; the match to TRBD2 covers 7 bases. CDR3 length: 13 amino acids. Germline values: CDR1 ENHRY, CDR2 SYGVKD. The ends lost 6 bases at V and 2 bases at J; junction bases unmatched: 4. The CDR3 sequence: CAIRSGDPYEQYF. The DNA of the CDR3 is TGTGCCATCAGAAGCGGGGACCCCTACGAGCAGTACTTC.

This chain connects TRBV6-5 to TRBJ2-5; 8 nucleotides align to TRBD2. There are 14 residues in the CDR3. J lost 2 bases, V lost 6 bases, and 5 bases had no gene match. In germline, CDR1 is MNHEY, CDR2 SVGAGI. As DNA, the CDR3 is TGTGCCAGCAGCGTACCGGGGGGGCAAGAGACCCAGTACTTC. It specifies CASSVPGGQETQYF.

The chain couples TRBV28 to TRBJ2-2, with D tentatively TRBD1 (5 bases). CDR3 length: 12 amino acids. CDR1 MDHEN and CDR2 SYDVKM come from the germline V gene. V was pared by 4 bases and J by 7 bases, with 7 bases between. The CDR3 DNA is TGTGCCAGCAGTTCAGGACACGGGGAGCTGTTTTTT. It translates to CASSSGHGELFF.

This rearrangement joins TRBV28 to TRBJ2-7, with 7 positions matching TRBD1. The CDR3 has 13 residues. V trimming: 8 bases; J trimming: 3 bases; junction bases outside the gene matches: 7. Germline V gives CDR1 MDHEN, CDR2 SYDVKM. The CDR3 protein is CASLRGQDYEQYF. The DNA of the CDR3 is TGTGCCAGCCTACGTGGACAGGACTACGAGCAGTACTTC.

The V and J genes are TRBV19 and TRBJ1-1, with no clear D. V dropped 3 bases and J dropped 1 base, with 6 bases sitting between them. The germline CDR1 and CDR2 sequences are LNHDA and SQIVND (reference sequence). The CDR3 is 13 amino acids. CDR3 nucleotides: TGTGCCAGTAGTATCGAAGCGAACACTGAAGCTTTCTTT. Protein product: CASSIEANTEAFF.

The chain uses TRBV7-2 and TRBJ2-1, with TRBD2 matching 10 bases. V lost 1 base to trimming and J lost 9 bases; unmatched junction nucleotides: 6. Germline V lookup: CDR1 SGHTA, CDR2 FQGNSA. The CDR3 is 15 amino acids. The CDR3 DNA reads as TGTGCCAGCAGCTTAGAAGCGGGAGGGCAGGGTGAGCAGTTCTTC. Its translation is CASSLEAGGQGEQFF.

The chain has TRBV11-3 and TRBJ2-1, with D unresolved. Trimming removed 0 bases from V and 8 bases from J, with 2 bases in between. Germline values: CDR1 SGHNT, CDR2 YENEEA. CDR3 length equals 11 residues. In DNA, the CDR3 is TGTGCCAGCAGCTTAGACTATGAGCAGTTCTTC. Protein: CASSLDYEQFF.

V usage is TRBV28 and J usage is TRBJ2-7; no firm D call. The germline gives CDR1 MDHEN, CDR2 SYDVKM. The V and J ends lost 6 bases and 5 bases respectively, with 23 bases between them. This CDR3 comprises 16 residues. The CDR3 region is CASSPPGAARAHEQYF. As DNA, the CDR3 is TGTGCCAGCAGCCCGCCAGGCGCAGCCAGAGCCCACGAGCAGTACTTC.

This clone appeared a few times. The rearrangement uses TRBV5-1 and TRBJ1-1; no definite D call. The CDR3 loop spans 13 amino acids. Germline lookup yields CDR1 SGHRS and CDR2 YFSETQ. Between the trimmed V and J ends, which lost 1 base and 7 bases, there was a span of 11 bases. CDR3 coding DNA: TGCGCCAGCAGCTTGACGGGAGGCGGTGAAGCTTTCTTT. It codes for CASSLTGGGEAFF.

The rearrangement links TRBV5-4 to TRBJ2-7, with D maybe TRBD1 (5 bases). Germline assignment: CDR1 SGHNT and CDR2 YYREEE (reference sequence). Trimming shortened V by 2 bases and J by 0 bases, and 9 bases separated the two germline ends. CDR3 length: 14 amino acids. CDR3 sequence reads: CASSFSGPSYEQYF. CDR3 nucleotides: TGTGCCAGCAGCTTTTCAGGGCCCTCCTACGAGCAGTACTTC.

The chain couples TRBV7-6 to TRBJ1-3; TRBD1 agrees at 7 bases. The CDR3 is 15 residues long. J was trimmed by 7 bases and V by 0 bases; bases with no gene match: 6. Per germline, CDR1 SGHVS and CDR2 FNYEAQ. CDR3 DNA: TGTGCCAGCAGCTTAGCGGGACAGCACCACAACACCATATATTTT. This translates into CASSLAGQHHNTIYF.

The CDR3: CASSLTGGGTEAFF. CDR3 bases: TGCGCCAGCAGCTTGACAGGGGGGGGCACTGAAGCTTTCTTT. The chain uses TRBV5-1 and TRBJ1-1; the match to TRBD1 covers 8 bases. In germline, CDR1 is SGHRS, CDR2 YFSETQ. The CDR3 has 14 residues. V was pared by 1 base and J by 4 bases, with 3 bases of the junction left unmatched.

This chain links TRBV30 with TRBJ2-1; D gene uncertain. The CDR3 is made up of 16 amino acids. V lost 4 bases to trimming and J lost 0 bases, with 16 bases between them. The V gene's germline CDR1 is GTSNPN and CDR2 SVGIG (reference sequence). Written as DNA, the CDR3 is TGTGCCTGGATGAGGTTGAGCCCGAGCTCCTACAATGAGCAGTTCTTC. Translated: CAWMRLSPSSYNEQFF.

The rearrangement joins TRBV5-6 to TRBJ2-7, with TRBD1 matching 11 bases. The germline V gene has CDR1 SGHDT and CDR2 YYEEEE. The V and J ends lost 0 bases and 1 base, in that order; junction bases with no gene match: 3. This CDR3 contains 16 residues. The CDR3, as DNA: TGTGCCAGCAGCTTGGGGGGACAGGGGGTGTCCTACGAGCAGTACTTC. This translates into CASSLGGQGVSYEQYF.

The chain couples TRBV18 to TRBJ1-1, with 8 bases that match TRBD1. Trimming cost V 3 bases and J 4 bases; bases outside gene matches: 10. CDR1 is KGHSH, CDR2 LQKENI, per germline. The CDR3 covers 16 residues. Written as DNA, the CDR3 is TGTGCCAGCTCACCCGCCCTGACAGGGGTCGGCACTGAAGCTTTCTTT. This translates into CASSPALTGVGTEAFF. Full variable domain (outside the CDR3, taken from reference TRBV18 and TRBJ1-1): NAGVMQNPRHLVRRRGQEARLRCSPMKGHSHVYWYRQLPEEGLKFMVYLQKENIIDESGMPKERFSAEFPKEGPSILRIQQVVRGDSAAYFCASSPALTGVGTEAFFGQGTRLTVV.

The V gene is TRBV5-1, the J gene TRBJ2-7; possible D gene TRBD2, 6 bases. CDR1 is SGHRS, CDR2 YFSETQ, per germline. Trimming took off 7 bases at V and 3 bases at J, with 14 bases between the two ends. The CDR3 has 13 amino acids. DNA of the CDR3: TGCGCCAGCTCAGCTAGCGCGGGCTACGAGCAGTACTTC. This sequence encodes CASSASAGYEQYF.

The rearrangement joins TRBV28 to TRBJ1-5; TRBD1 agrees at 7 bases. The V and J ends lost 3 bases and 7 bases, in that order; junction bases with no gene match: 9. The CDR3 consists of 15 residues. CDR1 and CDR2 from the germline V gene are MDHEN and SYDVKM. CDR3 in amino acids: CASSLEGALGQPQHF. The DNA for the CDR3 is TGTGCCAGCAGTTTGGAGGGGGCGCTGGGGCAGCCCCAGCATTTT.

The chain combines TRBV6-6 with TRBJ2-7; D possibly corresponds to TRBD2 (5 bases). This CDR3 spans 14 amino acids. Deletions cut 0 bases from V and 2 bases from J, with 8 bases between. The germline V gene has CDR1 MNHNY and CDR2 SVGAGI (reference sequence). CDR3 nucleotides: TGTGCCAGCAGTTACTCCCCGGGAACCTACGAGCAGTACTTC. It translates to CASSYSPGTYEQYF.